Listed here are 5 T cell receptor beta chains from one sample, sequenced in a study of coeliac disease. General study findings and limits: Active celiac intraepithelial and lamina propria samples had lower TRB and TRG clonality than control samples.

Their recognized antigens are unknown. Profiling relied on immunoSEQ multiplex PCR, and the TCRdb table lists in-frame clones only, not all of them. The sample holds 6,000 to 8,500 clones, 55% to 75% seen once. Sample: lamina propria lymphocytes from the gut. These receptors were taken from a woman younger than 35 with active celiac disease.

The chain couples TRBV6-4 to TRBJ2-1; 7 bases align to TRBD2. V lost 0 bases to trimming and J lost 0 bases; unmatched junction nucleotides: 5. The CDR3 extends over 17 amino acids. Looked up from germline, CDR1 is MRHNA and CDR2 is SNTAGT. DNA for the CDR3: TGTGCCAGCAGTGACTCGAGGGGCGGGAGCTCCTACAATGAGCAGTTCTTC. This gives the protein CASSDSRGGSSYNEQFF.

The DNA of the CDR3 is TGTGCCAGCAGCAACGACGGAGCCTACGAGCAGTACTTC. Its translation is CASSNDGAYEQYF. The rearrangement uses TRBV11-2 and TRBJ2-7; D unclear. Between the trimmed V and J ends, which lost 5 bases and 2 bases, there was a span of 10 bases. CDR3 length: 13 residues. Looked up from germline, CDR1 is SGHAT and CDR2 is FQNNGV.

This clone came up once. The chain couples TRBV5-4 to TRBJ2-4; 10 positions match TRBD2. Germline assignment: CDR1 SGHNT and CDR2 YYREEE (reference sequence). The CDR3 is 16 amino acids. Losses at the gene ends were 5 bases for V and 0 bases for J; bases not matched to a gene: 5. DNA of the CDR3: TGTGCCAGCAGTCCTCAGCGGGAGGGAGCCAAAAACATTCAGTACTTC. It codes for CASSPQREGAKNIQYF. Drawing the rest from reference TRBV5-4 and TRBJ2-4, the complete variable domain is ETGVTQSPTHLIKTRGQQVTLRCSSQSGHNTVSWYQQALGQGPQFIFQYYREEENGRGNFPPRFSGLQFPNYSSELNVNALELDDSALYLCASSPQREGAKNIQYFGAGTRLSVL.

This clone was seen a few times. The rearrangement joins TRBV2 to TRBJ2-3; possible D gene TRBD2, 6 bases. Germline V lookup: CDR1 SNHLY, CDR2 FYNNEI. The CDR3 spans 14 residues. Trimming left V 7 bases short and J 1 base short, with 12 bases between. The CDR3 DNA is TGTGCCAGCAAAAGCGGGCCAGGCACAGATACGCAGTATTTT. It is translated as CASKSGPGTDTQYF.

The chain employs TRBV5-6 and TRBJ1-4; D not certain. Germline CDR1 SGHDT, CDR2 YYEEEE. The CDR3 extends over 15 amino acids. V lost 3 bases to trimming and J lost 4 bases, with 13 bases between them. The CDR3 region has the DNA TGTGCCAGCAGCTCTCCACATTCTCTTAATGAAAAACTGTTTTTT. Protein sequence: CASSSPHSLNEKLFF.